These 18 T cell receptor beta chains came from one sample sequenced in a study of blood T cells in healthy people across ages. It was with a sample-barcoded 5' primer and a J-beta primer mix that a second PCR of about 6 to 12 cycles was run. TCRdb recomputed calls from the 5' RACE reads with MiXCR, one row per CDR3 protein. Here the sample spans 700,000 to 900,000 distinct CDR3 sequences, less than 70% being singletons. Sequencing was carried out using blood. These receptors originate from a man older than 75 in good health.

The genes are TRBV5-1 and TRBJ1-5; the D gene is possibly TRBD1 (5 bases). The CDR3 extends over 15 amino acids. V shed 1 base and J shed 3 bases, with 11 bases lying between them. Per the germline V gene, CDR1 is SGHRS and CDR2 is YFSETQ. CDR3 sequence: CASSLIWGANQPQHF. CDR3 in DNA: TGCGCCAGCAGCTTGATCTGGGGCGCCAATCAGCCCCAGCATTTT.

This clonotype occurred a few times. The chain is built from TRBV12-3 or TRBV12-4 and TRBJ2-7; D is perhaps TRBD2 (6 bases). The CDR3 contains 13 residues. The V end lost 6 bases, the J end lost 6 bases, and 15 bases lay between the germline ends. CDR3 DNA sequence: TGTGCCAGCAGAACCACCCGGGGGACCGAGCAGTACTTC. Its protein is CASRTTRGTEQYF.

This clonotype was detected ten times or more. The CDR3 loop is CASSRASGGANEQFF. As DNA, the CDR3 is TGTGCCAGCAGCCGCGCCTCGGGAGGTGCCAATGAGCAGTTCTTC. The chain uses TRBV11-2 and TRBJ2-1, with 7 bases lining up with TRBD2. CDR1 SGHAT and CDR2 FQNNGV come from the germline V gene. The junction had 10 bases not matched to a gene; V was cut back by 5 bases and J by 6 bases. The CDR3 length is 15 residues.

CDR3 nucleotides: TGCAGTGCTAGAGGTACAGGGCGGGTCACCGGGGAGCTGTTTTTT. Translating gives CSARGTGRVTGELFF. The V call is TRBV20-1, the J call TRBJ2-2; the D gene is possibly TRBD1 (6 bases). V lost 1 base and J 4 bases, leaving 13 bases between the germline ends. The CDR3 length is 15 residues. The germline V gene has CDR1 DFQATT and CDR2 SNEGSKA (reference sequence).

The CDR3 region has the DNA TGCGCCAGCAGCCTACTAGCGGGAGCCCCCAATGAGCAGTTCTTC. Residues: CASSLLAGAPNEQFF. The V gene is TRBV5-1, the J gene TRBJ2-1, with 11 bases aligning to TRBD2. Germline loops: CDR1 SGHRS, CDR2 YFSETQ. V shed 4 bases and J 6 bases; nucleotides not matched to a gene: 6. The CDR3 has 15 amino acids.

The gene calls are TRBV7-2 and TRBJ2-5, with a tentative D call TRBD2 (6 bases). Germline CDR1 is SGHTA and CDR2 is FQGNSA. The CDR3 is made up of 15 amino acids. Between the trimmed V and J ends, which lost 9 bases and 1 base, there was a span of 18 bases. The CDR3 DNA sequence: TGTGCCAGTAGCCTCGAGACTAGGACCCAAGAGACCCAGTACTTC. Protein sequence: CASSLETRTQETQYF.

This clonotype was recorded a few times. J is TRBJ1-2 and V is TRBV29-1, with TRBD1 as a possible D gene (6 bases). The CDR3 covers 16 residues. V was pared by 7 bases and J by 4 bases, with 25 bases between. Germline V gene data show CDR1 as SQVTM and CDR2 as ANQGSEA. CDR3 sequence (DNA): TGCAGCGCCGGCGCATTTAGCAGGGGCGGGGGCTATGGCTACACCTTC. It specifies CSAGAFSRGGGYGYTF.

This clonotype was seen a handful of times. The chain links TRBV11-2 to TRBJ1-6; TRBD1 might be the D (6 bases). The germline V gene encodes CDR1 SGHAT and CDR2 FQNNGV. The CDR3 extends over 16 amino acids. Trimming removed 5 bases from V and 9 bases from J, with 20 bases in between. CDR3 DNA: TGTGCCAGCAGCGAGATCCGGGGGCCGCGGAGTTCACCCCTCCACTTT. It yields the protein CASSEIRGPRSSPLHF.

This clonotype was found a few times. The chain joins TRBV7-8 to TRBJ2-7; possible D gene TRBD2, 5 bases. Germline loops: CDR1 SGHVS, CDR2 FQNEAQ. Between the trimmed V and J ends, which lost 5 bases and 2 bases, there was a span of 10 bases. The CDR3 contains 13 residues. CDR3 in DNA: TGTGCCAGCAGCGGGAGTGAAGCCTACGAGCAGTACTTC. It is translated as CASSGSEAYEQYF.

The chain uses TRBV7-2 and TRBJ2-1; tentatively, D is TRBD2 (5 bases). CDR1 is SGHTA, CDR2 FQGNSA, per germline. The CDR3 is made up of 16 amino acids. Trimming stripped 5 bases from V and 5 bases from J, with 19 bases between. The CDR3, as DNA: TGTGCCAGCAGCCCCGAGGGCGCCTACCTAGACAATGAGCAGTTCTTC. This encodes CASSPEGAYLDNEQFF.

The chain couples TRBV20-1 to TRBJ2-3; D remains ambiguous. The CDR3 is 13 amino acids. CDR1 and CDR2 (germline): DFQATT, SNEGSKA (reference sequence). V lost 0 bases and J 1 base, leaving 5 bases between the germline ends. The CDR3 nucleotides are TGCAGTGCTAGAGAGAGTGGCACAGATACGCAGTATTTT. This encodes CSARESGTDTQYF.

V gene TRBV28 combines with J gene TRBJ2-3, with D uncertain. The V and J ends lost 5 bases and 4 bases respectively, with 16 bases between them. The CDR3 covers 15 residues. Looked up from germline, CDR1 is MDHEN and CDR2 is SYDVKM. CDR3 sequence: CASSNTISQADTQYF. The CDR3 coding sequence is TGTGCCAGCAGTAACACTATTTCCCAGGCAGATACGCAGTATTTT.

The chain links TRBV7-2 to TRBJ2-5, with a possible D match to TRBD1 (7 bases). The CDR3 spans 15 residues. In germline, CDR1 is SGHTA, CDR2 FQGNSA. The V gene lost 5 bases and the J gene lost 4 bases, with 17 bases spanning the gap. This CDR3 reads CASSGRQGSGETQYF. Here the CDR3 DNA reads TGTGCCAGCAGCGGCAGACAGGGTAGCGGAGAGACCCAGTACTTC.

This chain's CDR3 is CASSPGTSATYEQYF. In nucleotides, the CDR3 is TGTGCCAGCAGCCCCGGGACTAGCGCGACCTACGAGCAGTACTTC. The genes are TRBV2 and TRBJ2-7, with 10 positions matching TRBD2. V was pared by 6 bases and J by 2 bases, with 7 bases of the junction left unmatched. Germline CDR1 and CDR2: SNHLY and FYNNEI. The CDR3 runs to 15 residues.

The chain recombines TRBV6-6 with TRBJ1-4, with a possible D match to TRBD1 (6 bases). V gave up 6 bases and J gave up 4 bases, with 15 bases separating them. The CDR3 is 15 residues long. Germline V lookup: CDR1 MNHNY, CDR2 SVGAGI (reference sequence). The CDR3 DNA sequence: TGTGCCAGCAGCCTACAGGAACAGGGTAATGAAAAACTGTTTTTT. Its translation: CASSLQEQGNEKLFF.

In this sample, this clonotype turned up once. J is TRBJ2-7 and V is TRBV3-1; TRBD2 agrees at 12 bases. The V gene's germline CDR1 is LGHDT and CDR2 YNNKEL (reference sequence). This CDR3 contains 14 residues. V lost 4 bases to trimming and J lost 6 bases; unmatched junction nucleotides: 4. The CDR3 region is CASSPSGGAIEQYF. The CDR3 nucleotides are TGTGCCAGCAGCCCTAGCGGGGGGGCGATCGAGCAGTACTTC.

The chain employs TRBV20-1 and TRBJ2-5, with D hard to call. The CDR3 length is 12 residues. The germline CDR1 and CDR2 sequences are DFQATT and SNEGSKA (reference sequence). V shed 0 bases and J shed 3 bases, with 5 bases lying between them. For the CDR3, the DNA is TGCAGTGCTAGAGACCAAAAAGAGACCCAGTACTTC. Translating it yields CSARDQKETQYF.

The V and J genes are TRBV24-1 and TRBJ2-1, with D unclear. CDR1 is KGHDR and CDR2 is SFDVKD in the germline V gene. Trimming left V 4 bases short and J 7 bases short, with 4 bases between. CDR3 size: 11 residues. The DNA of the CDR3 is TGTGCCACCAGTGACTTAAATGAGCAGTTCTTC. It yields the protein CATSDLNEQFF.